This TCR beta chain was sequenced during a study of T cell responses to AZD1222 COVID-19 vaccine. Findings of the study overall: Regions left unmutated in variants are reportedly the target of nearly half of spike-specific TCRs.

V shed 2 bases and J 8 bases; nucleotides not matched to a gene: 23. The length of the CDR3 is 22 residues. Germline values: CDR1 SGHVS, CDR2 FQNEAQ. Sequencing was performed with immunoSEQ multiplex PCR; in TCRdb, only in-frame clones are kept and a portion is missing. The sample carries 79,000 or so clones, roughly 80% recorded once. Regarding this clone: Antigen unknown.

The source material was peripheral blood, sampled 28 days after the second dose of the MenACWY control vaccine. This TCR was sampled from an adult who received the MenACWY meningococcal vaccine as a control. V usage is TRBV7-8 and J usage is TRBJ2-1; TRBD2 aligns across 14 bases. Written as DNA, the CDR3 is TGTGCCAGCAGCTTACCCCGGGGACAGACAGGCGAAGGGACTAGCGGGAGCGATGAGCAGTTCTTC. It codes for CASSLPRGQTGEGTSGSDEQFF.